A selection of T cell receptor beta chains follows, all from one sample in a study of blood T cell repertoires in COVID-19. Profiling relied on immunoSEQ multiplex PCR, and the TCRdb table lists in-frame clones only, not all of them. Altogether approximately 180,000 clones are present, 60% to 80% being singletons, with the ten largest covering around 24%. Sequencing used peripheral blood. These receptors originate from a woman between 70 and 85 years old with acute or convalescent COVID-19. Both conserved end residues are part of each CDR3. D genes are given only for firm matches. Not every row has a clone size; where given, it reads once, few, many or a size class.

TRBD2 | - | TRBJ2-7 | TRBV5-5 | CASSALGLAGEQYF | TGTGCCAGCAGCGCCTTAGGACTAGCGGGAGAGCAGTACTTC
- | few | TRBJ1-2 | TRBV6-6 | CASSSILGGTGYTF | TGTGCCAGCAGTTCTATTCTAGGGGGAACGGGCTACACCTTC
TRBD2 | - | TRBJ2-3 | TRBV7-9 | CASSGLAGRTDTQYF | TGTGCCAGCAGCGGACTAGCGGGCCGCACAGATACGCAGTATTTT
- | - | TRBJ2-2 | TRBV5-8 | CASRTRGHGELFF | TGTGCCAGCCGCACTAGAGGGCACGGGGAGCTGTTTTTT
- | - | TRBJ1-3 | TRBV6-2/TRBV6-3 | CASSYAGRGNTIYF | TGTGCCAGCAGTTACGCGGGACGTGGAAACACCATATATTTT
- | - | TRBJ1-1 | TRBV30 | CAWKTGLVDTEAFF | TGTGCCTGGAAAACAGGGTTAGTTGACACTGAAGCTTTCTTT
TRBD2 | once | TRBJ2-7 | TRBV11-2 | CASSPGLAARHSSYEQYF | TGTGCCAGCAGCCCCGGACTAGCGGCTAGACATAGCTCCTACGAGCAGTACTTC
- | - | TRBJ2-7 | TRBV23-1 | CASTLPTAGSYEQYF | TGCGCCAGCACTCTTCCGACGGCGGGATCCTACGAGCAGTACTTC
- | once | TRBJ2-7 | TRBV7-3 | CATSGGLAGYEQYF | TGTGCCACCTCCGGCGGGCTAGCAGGCTACGAGCAGTACTTC
- | many | TRBJ2-3 | TRBV9 | CASSVIRGESTDTQYF | TGTGCCAGCAGCGTAATCCGGGGAGAGAGCACAGATACGCAGTATTTT
TRBD1 | - | TRBJ1-5 | TRBV6-5 | CASSYGTGRVDQPQHF | TGTGCCAGCAGTTACGGGACAGGGCGGGTAGATCAGCCCCAGCATTTT
- | - | TRBJ2-1 | TRBV5-1 | CASSFNNEQFF | TGCGCCAGCAGCTTTAACAATGAGCAGTTCTTC
- | - | TRBJ1-2 | TRBV5-4 | CASSLVRDSYGYTF | TGTGCCAGCAGCTTGGTGCGGGACTCCTATGGCTACACCTTC
TRBD2 | - | TRBJ2-1 | TRBV13 | CASSLGLAEINEQFF | TGTGCCAGCAGCTTAGGACTAGCGGAGATCAATGAGCAGTTCTTC
- | - | TRBJ2-3 | TRBV12-3/TRBV12-4 | CASSLPSGTQYF | TGTGCCAGCAGTTTACCGAGCGGGACGCAGTATTTT
- | - | TRBJ1-2 | TRBV6-6 | CASSYSTQDSYGYTF | TGTGCCAGCAGTTACTCGACTCAGGACAGCTATGGCTACACCTTC
TRBD2 | - | TRBJ2-7 | TRBV10-2 | CASSLAGGYDEQYF | TGCGCCAGCTCTCTAGCGGGAGGTTACGACGAGCAGTACTTC
TRBD2 | - | TRBJ2-7 | TRBV27 | CASRTSGSNEQYF | TGTGCCAGCAGGACTAGCGGGAGCAACGAGCAGTACTTC
- | - | TRBJ2-1 | TRBV5-1 | CASRLESSEQFF | TGCGCCAGCAGGCTGGAGAGTAGTGAGCAGTTCTTC
- | - | TRBJ2-7 | TRBV19 | CASSGTAGASYEQYF | TGTGCCAGTAGTGGGACAGCGGGAGCTTCCTACGAGCAGTACTTC
- | - | TRBJ1-5 | TRBV2 | CASSDSRGSSSNQPQHF | TGTGCCAGCAGTGACTCGCGGGGTTCTAGTAGCAATCAGCCCCAGCATTTT
- | - | TRBJ2-1 | TRBV5-4 | CASTVQGSSYNEQFF | TGTGCCAGCACCGTACAGGGATCCTCCTACAATGAGCAGTTCTTC
TRBD2 | - | TRBJ2-7 | TRBV12-3/TRBV12-4 | CASGEGYPYEQYF | TGTGCCAGCGGGGAGGGGTATCCCTACGAGCAGTACTTC
TRBD2 | - | TRBJ2-7 | TRBV6-2/TRBV6-3 | CASSYTNMGLAGGTEQYF | TGTGCCAGCAGTTACACGAACATGGGACTAGCGGGAGGTACCGAGCAGTACTTC
- | - | TRBJ1-4 | TRBV14 | CASSQGGAGLDEKLFF | TGTGCCAGCAGCCAAGGGGGTGCGGGGCTGGATGAAAAACTGTTTTTT
TRBD1 | - | TRBJ2-7 | TRBV15 | CATSRVIRIAGTGGDEQYF | TGTGCCACCAGCAGAGTGATTAGAATTGCCGGGACAGGGGGCGACGAGCAGTACTTC
TRBD1 | - | TRBJ2-2 | TRBV5-1 | CASSSSAGSGQGAAGELFF | TGCGCCAGCAGCTCGTCGGCGGGCTCAGGACAGGGGGCTGCCGGGGAGCTGTTTTTT
TRBD2 | - | TRBJ2-3 | TRBV5-1 | CASSPRGLAGGITDTQYF | TGCGCCAGCAGCCCGCGAGGTTTAGCGGGAGGGATCACAGATACGCAGTATTTT
TRBD2 | - | TRBJ2-3 | TRBV29-1 | CSVGGLAGFNRVTDTQYF | TGCAGCGTTGGGGGACTAGCGGGATTTAATAGAGTCACAGATACGCAGTATTTT
- | few | TRBJ2-2 | TRBV7-2 | CASSTARAGELFF | TGTGCCAGCAGCACCGCACGGGCCGGGGAGCTGTTTTTT
- | - | TRBJ2-2 | TRBV6-6 | CASRGKYTGELFF | TGTGCCAGCAGGGGCAAGTACACCGGGGAGCTGTTTTTT
TRBD1 | - | TRBJ1-5 | TRBV28 | CASSSDRETNQPQHF | TGTGCCAGCAGTTCGGACAGGGAAACTAATCAGCCCCAGCATTTT
TRBD1 | - | TRBJ1-4 | TRBV12-3/TRBV12-4 | CASSRDRDEKLFF | TGTGCCAGCAGTCGTGACAGGGATGAAAAACTGTTTTTT
- | - | TRBJ2-1 | TRBV21-1 | CAINLAGGPVEQFF | TGTGCCATTAACCTAGCGGGAGGGCCAGTTGAGCAGTTCTTC
- | - | TRBJ2-7 | TRBV19 | CASSIGANSYEQYF | TGTGCCAGTAGTATAGGGGCGAACTCCTACGAGCAGTACTTC
- | - | TRBJ2-1 | TRBV4-1 | CASSQERREDNEQFF | TGCGCCAGCAGCCAAGAGAGACGGGAAGACAATGAGCAGTTCTTC
- | - | TRBJ2-3 | TRBV18 | CASSSSRDTQYF | TGTGCCAGCTCATCATCTAGGGATACGCAGTATTTT
- | - | TRBJ2-2 | TRBV2 | CASKDTSANTGELFF | TGTGCCAGCAAGGACACAAGCGCGAACACCGGGGAGCTGTTTTTT
TRBD1 | - | TRBJ1-2 | TRBV5-8 | CASSLGTGGLYGYTF | TGTGCCAGCAGCTTGGGGACAGGGGGCCTCTATGGCTACACCTTC
TRBD1 | - | TRBJ1-2 | TRBV24-1 | CATSDEGTGKNYGYTF | TGTGCCACCAGTGATGAAGGGACAGGGAAGAACTATGGCTACACCTTC
- | - | TRBJ2-6 | TRBV5-6 | CASRFRSGANVLTF | TGTGCCAGCAGATTTCGCTCTGGGGCCAACGTCCTGACTTTC